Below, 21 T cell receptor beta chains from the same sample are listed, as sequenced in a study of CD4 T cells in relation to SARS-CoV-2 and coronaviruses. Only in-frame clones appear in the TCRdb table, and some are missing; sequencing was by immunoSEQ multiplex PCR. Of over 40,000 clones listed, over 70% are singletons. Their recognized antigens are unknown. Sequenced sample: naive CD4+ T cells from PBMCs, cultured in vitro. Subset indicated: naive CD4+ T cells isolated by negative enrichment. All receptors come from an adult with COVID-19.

CDR3 coding DNA: TGTGCCAGCAGCTGGGGGGACAGGGTCAACACCGGGGAGCTGTTTTTT. This encodes CASSWGDRVNTGELFF. V is TRBV7-3 and J is TRBJ2-2; 9 positions agree with TRBD1. This CDR3 has 16 amino acids. V was pared by 4 bases and J by 2 bases, with 5 bases of the junction left unmatched. Germline assignment: CDR1 SGHTA and CDR2 FQGTGA.

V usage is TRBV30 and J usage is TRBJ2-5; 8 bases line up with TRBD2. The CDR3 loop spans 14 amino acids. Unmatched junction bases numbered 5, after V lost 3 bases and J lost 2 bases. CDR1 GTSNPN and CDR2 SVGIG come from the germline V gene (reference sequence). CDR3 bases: TGTGCCTGGAGCCGACTAGCGCTACAAGAGACCCAGTACTTC. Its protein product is CAWSRLALQETQYF.

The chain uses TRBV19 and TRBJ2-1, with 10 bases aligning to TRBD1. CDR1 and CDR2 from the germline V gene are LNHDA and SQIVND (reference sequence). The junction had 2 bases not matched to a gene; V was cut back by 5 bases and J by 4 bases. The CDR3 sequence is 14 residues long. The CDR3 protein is CASSAGQGYNEQFF. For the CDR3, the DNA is TGTGCCAGTAGTGCGGGACAGGGGTACAATGAGCAGTTCTTC.

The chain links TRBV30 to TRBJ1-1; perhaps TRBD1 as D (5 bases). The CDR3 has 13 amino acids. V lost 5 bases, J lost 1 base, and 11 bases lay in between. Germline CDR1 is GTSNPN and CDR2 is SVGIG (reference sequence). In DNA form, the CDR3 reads TGTGCCTGGGATAGGACACAGAACACTGAAGCTTTCTTT. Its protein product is CAWDRTQNTEAFF.

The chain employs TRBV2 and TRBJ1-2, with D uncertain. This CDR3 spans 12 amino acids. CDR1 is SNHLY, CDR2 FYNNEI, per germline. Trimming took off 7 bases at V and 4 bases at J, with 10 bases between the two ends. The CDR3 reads CASNPLLYGYTF. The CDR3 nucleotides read TGTGCCAGCAACCCTCTCCTCTATGGCTACACCTTC.

CDR3 bases: TGTGCCAGTAGTATGGGAAAGAGCAGGGGGCGCCGAGAGACCCAGTACTTC. Amino acid sequence: CASSMGKSRGRRETQYF. The chain uses TRBV19 and TRBJ2-5, with 8 bases aligning to TRBD1. This CDR3 is built from 17 residues. Germline CDR1 and CDR2: LNHDA and SQIVND (reference sequence). V shed 3 bases and J 4 bases; nucleotides not matched to a gene: 13.

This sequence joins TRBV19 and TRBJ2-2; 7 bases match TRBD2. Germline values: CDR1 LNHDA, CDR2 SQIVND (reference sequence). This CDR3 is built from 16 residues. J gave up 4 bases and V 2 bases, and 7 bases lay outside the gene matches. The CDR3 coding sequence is TGTGCCAGTAGTATATCTGCGGGAGAGGTCACCGGGGAGCTGTTTTTT. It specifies CASSISAGEVTGELFF.

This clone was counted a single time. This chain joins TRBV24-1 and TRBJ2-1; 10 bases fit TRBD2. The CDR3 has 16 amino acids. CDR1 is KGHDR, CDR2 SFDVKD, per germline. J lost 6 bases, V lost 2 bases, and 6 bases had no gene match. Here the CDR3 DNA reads TGTGCCACCAGTGATTCACTAGCGGGATTACGCAATGAGCAGTTCTTC. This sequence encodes CATSDSLAGLRNEQFF.

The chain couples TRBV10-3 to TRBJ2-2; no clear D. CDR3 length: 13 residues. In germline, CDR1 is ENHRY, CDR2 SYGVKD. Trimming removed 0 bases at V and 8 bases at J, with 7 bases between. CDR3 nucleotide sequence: TGTGCCATCAGTGAGTCGGAAGGGGGGGAGCTGTTTTTT. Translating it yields CAISESEGGELFF.

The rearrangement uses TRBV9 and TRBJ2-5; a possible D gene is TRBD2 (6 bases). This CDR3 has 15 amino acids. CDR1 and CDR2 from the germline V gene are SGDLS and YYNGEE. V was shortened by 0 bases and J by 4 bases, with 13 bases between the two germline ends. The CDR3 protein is CASSVDTSLGETQYF. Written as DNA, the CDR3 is TGTGCCAGCAGCGTAGACACTAGCCTTGGAGAGACCCAGTACTTC.

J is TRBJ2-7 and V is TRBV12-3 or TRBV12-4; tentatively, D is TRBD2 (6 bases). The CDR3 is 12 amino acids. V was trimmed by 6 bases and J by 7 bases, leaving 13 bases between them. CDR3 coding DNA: TGTGCCAGCAGCTCGGGGGAGAGGGAGCAGTACTTC. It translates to CASSSGEREQYF.

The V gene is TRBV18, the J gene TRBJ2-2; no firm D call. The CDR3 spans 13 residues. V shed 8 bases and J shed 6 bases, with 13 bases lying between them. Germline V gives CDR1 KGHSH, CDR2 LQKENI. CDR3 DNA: TGTGCCAGCCAATCGATCCCTCCCGGGGAGCTGTTTTTT. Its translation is CASQSIPPGELFF.

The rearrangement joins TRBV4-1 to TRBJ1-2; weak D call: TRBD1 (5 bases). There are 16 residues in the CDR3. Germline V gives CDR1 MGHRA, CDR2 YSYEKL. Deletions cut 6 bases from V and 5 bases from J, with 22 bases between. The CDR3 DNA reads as TGCGCCAGCAGGATATACACCGCCGGGACTGATTATGGCTACACCTTC. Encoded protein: CASRIYTAGTDYGYTF.

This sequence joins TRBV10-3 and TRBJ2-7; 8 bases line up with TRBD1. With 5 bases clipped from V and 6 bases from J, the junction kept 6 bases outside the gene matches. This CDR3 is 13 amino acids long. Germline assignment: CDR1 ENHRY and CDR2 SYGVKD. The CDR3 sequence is CAISPEQGVEQYF. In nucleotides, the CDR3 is TGTGCCATCAGTCCAGAACAGGGGGTCGAGCAGTACTTC.

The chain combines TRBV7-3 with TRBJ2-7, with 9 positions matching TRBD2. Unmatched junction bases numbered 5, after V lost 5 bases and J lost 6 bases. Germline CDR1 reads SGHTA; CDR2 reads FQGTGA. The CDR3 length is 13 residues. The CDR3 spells CASSLTSGSEQYF. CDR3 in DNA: TGTGCCAGCAGCCTCACTAGCGGGTCCGAGCAGTACTTC.

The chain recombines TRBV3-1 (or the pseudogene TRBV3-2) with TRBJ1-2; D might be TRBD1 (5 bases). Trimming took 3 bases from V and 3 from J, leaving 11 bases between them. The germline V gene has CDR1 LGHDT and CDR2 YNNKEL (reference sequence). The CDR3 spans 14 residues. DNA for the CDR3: TGTGCCAGCAGCCATCGGGGGGGAGACTATGGCTACACCTTC. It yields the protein CASSHRGGDYGYTF.

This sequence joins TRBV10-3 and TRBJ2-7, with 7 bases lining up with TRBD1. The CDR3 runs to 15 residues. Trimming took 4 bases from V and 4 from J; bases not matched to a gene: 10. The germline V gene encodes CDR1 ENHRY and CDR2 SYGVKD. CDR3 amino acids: CAISGGQNLTYEQYF. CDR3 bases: TGTGCCATCAGTGGGGGACAGAACTTAACGTACGAGCAGTACTTC.

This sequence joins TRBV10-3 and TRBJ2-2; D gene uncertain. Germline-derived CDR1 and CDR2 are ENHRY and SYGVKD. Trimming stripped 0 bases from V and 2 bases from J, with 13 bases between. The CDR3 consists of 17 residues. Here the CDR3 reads CAISESVGKGNTGELFF. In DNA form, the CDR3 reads TGTGCCATCAGTGAGTCTGTAGGGAAGGGAAACACCGGGGAGCTGTTTTTT.

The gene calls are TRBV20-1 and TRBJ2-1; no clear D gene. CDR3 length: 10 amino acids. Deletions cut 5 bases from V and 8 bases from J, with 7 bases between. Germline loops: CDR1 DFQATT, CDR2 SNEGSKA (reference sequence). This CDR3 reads CSAGSYEQFF. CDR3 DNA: TGCAGTGCTGGTAGTTATGAGCAGTTCTTC.

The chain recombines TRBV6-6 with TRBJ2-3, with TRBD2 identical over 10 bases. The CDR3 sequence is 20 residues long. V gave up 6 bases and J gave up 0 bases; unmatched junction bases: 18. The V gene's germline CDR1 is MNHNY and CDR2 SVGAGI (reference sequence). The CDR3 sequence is CASSQLSSGRAGRSTDTQYF. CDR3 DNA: TGTGCCAGCAGCCAGTTATCGAGCGGGAGGGCCGGCCGAAGCACAGATACGCAGTATTTT.

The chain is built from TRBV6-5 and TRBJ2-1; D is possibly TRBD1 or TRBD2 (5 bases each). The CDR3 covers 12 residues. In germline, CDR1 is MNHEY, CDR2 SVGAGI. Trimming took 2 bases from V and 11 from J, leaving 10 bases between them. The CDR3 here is CASSYTPGQQFF. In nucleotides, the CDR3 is TGTGCCAGCAGTTACACCCCGGGACAGCAGTTCTTC.